These T cell receptor beta chains were read from a single sample in a study of T cells in Graves' hyperthyroidism and ophthalmopathy. Each CDR3 protein is one row after TCRdb ran MiXCR on the multiplex PCR reads. There are 350,000 to 400,000 distinct CDR3 sequences in the sample; 14% to 15% occur only once, and less than 35% lies in the top ten. Sequencing was performed on blood. The receptors stem from a woman aged 25 to 45 with Graves' hyperthyroidism. Both conserved end residues are part of each CDR3. D genes are given only for firm matches. Size is stated for part of the rows, as once, few or many counts, or as a class when the clone is expanded.

d_call	v_call	j_call	clone_size	cdr3_aa	cdr3_nt
TRBD2	TRBV6-2/TRBV6-3	TRBJ2-1	.	CASSYRLAGGPQNEQFF	TGTGCCAGCAGTTACCGTTTAGCGGGAGGGCCCCAAAATGAGCAGTTCTTC
.	TRBV9	TRBJ2-2	few	CASSVVGQSTGELFF	TGTGCCAGCAGCGTAGTCGGACAGTCCACCGGGGAGCTGTTTTTT
TRBD1	TRBV5-1	TRBJ2-7	.	CASSSRTGRYEQYF	TGCGCCAGCAGCTCCCGGACAGGGAGGTACGAGCAGTACTTC
TRBD2	TRBV10-3	TRBJ2-7	.	CAISETGLAGTYEQYF	TGTGCCATCAGTGAGACGGGACTAGCGGGTACCTACGAGCAGTACTTC
.	TRBV30	TRBJ1-6	many	CAWEPQPGSPLHF	TGTGCCTGGGAGCCTCAGCCGGGTTCACCCCTCCACTTT
.	TRBV9	TRBJ1-5	many	CASSVGGGNQPQHF	TGTGCCAGCAGCGTAGGCGGAGGCAATCAGCCCCAGCATTTT
TRBD1	TRBV20-1	TRBJ2-1	many	CSARVYGQGYNEQFF	TGCAGTGCTAGAGTATACGGACAGGGATACAATGAGCAGTTCTTC
.	TRBV24-1	TRBJ2-5	.	CATSDLLETQYF	TGTGCCACCAGTGATTTGCTAGAGACCCAGTACTTC
.	TRBV18	TRBJ1-1	many	CASSPETARFTEAFF	TGTGCCAGCTCACCAGAGACTGCGCGGTTTACTGAAGCTTTCTTT
.	TRBV5-4	TRBJ1-1	few	CASSLDAVMNTEAFF	TGTGCCAGCAGCTTGGATGCGGTAATGAACACTGAAGCTTTCTTT
TRBD2	TRBV10-3	TRBJ2-7	many	CAISGSGSGYEQYF	TGTGCCATCAGTGGTAGCGGGAGTGGGTACGAGCAGTACTTC